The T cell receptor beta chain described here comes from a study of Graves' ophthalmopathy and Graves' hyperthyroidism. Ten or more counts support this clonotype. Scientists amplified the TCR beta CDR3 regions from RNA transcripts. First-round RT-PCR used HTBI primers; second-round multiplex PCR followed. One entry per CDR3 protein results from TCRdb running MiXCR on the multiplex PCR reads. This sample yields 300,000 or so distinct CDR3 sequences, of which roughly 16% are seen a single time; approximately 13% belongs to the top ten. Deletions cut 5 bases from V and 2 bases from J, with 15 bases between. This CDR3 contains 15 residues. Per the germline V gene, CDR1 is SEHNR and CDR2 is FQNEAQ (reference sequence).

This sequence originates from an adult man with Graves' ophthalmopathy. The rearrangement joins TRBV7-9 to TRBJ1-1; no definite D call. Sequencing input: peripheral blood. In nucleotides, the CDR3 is TGTGCCAGCAGCCGATTCAGGACCGATAACACTGAAGCTTTCTTT. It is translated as CASSRFRTDNTEAFF.